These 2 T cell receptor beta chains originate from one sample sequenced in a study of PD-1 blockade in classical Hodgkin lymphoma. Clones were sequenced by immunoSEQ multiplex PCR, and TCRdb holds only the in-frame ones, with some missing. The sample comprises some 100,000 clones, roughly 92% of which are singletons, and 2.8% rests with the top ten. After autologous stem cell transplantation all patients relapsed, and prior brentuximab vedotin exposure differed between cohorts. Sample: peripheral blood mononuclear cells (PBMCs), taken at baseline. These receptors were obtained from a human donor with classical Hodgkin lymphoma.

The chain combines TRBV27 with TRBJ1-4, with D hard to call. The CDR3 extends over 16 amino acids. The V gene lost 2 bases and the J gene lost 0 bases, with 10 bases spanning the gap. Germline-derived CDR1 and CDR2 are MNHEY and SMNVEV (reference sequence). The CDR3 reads CASSLSLKATNEKLFF. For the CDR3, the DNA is TGTGCCAGCAGTTTAAGCCTGAAAGCAACTAATGAAAAACTGTTTTTT.

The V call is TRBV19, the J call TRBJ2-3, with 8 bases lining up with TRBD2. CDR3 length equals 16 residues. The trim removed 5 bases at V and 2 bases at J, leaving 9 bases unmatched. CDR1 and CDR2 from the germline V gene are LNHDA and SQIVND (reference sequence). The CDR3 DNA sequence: TGTGCCAGTAGTCCCGGACTAGCCCCAACCACAGATACGCAGTATTTT. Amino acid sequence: CASSPGLAPTTDTQYF.